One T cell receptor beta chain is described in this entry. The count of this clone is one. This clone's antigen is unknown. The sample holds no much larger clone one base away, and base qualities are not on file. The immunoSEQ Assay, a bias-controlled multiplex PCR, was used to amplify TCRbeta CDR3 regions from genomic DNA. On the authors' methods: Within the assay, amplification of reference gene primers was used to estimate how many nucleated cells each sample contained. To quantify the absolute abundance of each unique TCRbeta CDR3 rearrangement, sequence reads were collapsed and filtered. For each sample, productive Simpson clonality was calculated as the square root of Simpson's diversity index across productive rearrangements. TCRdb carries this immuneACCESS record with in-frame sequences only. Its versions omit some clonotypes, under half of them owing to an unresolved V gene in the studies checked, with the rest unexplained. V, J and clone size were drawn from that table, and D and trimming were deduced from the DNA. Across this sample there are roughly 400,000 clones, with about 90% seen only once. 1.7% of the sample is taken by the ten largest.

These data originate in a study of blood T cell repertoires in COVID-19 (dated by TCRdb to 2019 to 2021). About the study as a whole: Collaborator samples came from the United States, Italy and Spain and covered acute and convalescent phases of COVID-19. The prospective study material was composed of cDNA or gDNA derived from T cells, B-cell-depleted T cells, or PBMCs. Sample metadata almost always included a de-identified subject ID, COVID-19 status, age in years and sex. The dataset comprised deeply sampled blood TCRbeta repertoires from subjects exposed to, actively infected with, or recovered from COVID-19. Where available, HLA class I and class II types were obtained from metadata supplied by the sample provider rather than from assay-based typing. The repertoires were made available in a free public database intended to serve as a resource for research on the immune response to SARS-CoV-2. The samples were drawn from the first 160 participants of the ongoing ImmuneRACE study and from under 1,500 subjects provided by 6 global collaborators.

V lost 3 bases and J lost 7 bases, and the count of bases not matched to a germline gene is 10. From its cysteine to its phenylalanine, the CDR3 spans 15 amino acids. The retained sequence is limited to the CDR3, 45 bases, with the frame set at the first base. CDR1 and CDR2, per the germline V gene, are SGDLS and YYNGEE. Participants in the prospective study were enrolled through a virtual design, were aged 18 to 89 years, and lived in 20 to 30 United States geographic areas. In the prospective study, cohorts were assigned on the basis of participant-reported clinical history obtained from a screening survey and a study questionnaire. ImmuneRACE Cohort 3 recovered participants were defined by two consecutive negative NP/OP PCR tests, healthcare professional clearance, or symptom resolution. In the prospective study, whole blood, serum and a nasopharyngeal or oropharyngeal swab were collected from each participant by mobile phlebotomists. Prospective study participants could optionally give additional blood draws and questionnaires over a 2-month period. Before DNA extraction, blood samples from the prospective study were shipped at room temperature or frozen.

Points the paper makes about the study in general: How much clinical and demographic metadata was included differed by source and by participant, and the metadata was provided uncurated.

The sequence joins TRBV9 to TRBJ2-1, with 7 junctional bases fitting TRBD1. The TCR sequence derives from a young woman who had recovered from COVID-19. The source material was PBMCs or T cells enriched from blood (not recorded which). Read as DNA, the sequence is TGTGCCAGCAGCGCCGCCGGACAGGCGTGGAATGAGCAGTTCTTC. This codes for CASSAAGQAWNEQFF.